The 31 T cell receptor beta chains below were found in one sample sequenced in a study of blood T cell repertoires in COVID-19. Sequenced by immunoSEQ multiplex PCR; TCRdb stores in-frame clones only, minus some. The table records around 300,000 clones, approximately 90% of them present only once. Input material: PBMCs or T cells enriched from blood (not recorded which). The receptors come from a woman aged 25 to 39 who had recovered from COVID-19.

The CDR3 here is CASSPRTFSGTEAFF. CDR3 bases: TGTGCCAGCAGCCCGCGGACTTTCTCTGGCACTGAAGCTTTCTTT. This sequence joins TRBV7-9 and TRBJ1-1, with D unresolved. Germline V gene lookup returns CDR1 SEHNR and CDR2 FQNEAQ (reference sequence). Between the trimmed V and J ends, which lost 5 bases and 4 bases, there was a span of 17 bases. The CDR3 covers 15 residues.

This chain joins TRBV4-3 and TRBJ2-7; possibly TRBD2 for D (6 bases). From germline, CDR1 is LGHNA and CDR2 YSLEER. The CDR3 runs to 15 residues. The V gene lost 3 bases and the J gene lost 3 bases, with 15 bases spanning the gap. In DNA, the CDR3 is TGCGCCAGCAGCCAGGACCTGGGGGGATTCTACGAGCAGTACTTC. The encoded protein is CASSQDLGGFYEQYF.

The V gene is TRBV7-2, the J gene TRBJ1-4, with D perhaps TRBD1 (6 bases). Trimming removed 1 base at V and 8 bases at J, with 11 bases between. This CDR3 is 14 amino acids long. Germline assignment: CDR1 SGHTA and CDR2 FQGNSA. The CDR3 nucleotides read TGTGCCAGCAGCTTAGAACAGGGAAAGGAAAAACTGTTTTTT. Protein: CASSLEQGKEKLFF. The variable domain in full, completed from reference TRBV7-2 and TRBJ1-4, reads GAGVSQSPSNKVTEKGKDVELRCDPISGHTALYWYRQSLGQGLEFLIYFQGNSAPDKSGLPSDRFSAERTGGSVSTLTIQRTQQEDSAVYLCASSLEQGKEKLFFGSGTQLSVL.

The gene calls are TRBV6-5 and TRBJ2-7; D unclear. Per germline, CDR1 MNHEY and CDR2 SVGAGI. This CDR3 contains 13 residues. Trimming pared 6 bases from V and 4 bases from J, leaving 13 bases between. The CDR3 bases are TGTGCCAGCAGGCCCCCGCGAATGTACGAGCAGTACTTC. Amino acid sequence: CASRPPRMYEQYF.

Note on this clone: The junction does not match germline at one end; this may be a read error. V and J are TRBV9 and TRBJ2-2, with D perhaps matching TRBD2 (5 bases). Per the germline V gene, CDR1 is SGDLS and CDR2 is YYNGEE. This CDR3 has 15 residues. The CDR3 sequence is CASSVDSVNTGELFF. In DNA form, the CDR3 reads TGTGCCAGCAGCGTAGACTCCGTAAACACCGGGGAACTGTTTTTT.

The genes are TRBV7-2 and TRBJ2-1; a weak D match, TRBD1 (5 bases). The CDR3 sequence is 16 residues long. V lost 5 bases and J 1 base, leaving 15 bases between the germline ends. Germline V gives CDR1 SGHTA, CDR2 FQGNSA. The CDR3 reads CASSPDGRESYNEQFF. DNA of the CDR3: TGTGCCAGCAGCCCAGATGGCAGGGAATCCTACAATGAGCAGTTCTTC.

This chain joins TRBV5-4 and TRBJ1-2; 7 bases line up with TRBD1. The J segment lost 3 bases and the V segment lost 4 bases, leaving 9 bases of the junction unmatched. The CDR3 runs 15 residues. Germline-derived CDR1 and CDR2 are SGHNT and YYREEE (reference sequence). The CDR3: CASSPRQGLDYGYTF. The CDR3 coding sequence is TGTGCCAGCAGCCCCCGACAGGGCTTAGACTATGGCTACACCTTC.

The CDR3 reads CASSLRQGWTYEQYF. The CDR3 DNA reads as TGTGCCAGCAGCCTTAGACAGGGTTGGACCTACGAGCAGTACTTC. The gene calls are TRBV11-2 and TRBJ2-7, with 7 bases lining up with TRBD1. This CDR3 is 15 amino acids long. Germline V gene sequence: CDR1 SGHAT, CDR2 FQNNGV. J gave up 2 bases and V 5 bases, and 9 bases lay outside the gene matches. Full variable domain (missing parts from reference TRBV11-2 and TRBJ2-7): EAGVAQSPRYKIIEKRQSVAFWCNPISGHATLYWYQQILGQGPKLLIQFQNNGVVDDSQLPKDRFSAERLKGVDSTLKIQPAKLEDSAVYLCASSLRQGWTYEQYFGPGTRLTVT.

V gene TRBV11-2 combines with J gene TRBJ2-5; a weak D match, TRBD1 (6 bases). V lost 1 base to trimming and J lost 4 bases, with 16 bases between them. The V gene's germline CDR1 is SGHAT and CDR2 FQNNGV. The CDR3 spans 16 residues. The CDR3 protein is CASSLGNRVYRETQYF. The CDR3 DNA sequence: TGTGCCAGCAGCTTAGGCAACAGGGTATATCGAGAGACCCAGTACTTC.

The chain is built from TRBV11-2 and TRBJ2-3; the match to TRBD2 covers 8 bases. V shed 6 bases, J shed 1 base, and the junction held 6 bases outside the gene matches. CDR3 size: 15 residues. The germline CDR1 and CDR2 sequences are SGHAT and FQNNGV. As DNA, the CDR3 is TGTGCCAGCAGGATCCCGGGAGGGGGCACAGATACGCAGTATTTT. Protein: CASRIPGGGTDTQYF.

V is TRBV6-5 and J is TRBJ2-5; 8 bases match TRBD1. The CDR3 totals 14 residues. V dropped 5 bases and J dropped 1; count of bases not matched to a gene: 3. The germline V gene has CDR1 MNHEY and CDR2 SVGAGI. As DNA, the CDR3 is TGTGCCAGCAGTCCACAGGGGGGCCAAGAGACCCAGTACTTC. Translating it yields CASSPQGGQETQYF.

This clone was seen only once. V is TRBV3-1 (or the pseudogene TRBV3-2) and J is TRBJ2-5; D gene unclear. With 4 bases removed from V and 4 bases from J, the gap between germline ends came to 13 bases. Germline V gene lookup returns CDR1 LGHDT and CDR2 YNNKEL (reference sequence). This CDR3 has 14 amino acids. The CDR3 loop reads CASSPLRLGETQYF. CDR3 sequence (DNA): TGTGCCAGCAGCCCTCTTCGACTCGGAGAGACCCAGTACTTC.

CDR3 sequence (DNA): TGTGCCAGCAGCTTACAAATATTAGCGGGAGGGCCCGCGGACACCGGGGAGCTGTTTTTT. This encodes CASSLQILAGGPADTGELFF. The rearrangement links TRBV13 to TRBJ2-2; 11 nucleotides align to TRBD2. J gave up 3 bases and V 2 bases, and 14 bases lay outside the gene matches. From germline, CDR1 is PRHDT and CDR2 FYEKMQ (reference sequence). The CDR3 extends over 20 amino acids.

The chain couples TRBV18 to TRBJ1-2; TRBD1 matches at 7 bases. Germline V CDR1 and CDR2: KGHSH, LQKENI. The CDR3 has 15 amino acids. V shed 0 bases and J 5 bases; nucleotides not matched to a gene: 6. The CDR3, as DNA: TGTGCCAGCTCACCACCGCGACAGGGAGTTTATGGCTACACCTTC. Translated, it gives CASSPPRQGVYGYTF.

In DNA form, the CDR3 reads TGTGCCAGTAGAACCCTACAGGGGGGATGGAACACTGAAGCTTTCTTT. Translation: CASRTLQGGWNTEAFF. The chain has TRBV19 and TRBJ1-1; 8 nucleotides match TRBD1. The CDR3 is 16 residues long. Germline V gives CDR1 LNHDA, CDR2 SQIVND (reference sequence). V shed 6 bases and J 1 base; nucleotides not matched to a gene: 10.

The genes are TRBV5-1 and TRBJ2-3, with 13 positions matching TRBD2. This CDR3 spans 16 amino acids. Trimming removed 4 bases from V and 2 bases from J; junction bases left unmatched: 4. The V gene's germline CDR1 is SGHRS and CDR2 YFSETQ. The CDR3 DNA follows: TGCGCCAGCAGCAGCGGGACTAGCGGGGCCACAGATACGCAGTATTTT. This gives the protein CASSSGTSGATDTQYF.

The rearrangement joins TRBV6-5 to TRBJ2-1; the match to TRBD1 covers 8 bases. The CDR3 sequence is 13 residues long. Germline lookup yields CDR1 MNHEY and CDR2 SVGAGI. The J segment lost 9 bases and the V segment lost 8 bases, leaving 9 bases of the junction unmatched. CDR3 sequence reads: CASGGRGQGEQFF. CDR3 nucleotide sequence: TGTGCCAGCGGCGGCAGGGGGCAAGGTGAGCAGTTCTTC.

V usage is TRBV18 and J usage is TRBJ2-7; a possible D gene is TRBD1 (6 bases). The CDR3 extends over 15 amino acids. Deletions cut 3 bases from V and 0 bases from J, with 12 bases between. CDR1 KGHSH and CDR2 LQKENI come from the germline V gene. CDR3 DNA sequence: TGTGCCAGCTCACCTAGGGACACCAGCTCCTACGAGCAGTACTTC. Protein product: CASSPRDTSSYEQYF.

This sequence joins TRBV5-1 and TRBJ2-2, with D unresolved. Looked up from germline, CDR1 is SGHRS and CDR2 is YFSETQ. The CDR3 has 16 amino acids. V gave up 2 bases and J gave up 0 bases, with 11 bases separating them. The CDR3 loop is CASSLRFTANTGELFF. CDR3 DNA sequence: TGCGCCAGCAGCTTACGATTCACAGCGAACACCGGGGAGCTGTTTTTT.

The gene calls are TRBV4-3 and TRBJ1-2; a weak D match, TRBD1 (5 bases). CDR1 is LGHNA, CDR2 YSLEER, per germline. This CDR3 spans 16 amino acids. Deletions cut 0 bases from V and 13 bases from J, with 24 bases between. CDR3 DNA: TGCGCCAGCAGCCAAGATTTGGCAGGGCCCGCCTGGATTTTCACCTTC. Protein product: CASSQDLAGPAWIFTF.

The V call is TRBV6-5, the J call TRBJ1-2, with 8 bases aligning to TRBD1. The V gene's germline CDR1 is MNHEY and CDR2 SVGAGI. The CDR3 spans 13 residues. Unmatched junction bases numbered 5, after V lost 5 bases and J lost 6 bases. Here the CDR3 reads CASSRDRRDGYTF. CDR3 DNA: TGTGCCAGCAGTCGGGACAGGAGGGATGGCTACACCTTC.

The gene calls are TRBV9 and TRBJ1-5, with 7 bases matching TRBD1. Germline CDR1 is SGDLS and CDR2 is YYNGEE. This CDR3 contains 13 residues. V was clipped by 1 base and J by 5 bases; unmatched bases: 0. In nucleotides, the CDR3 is TGTGCCAGCAGCGTACAGGGGGATCAGCCCCAGCATTTT. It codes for CASSVQGDQPQHF.

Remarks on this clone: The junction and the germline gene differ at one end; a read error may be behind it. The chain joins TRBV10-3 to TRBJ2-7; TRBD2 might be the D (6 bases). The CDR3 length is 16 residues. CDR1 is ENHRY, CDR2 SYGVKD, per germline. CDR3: CAISEYHLTGGARSFF. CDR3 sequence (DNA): TGTGCCATCAGTGAGTACCATCTCACAGGCGGGGCCCGCAGTTTCTTC.

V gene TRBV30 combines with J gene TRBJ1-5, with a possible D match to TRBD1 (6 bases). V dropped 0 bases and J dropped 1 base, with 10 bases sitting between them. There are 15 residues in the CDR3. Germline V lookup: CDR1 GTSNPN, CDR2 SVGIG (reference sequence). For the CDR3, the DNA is TGTGCCTGGAGTGTGGGGGGGCCAAGCAATCAGCCCCAGCATTTT. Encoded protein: CAWSVGGPSNQPQHF.

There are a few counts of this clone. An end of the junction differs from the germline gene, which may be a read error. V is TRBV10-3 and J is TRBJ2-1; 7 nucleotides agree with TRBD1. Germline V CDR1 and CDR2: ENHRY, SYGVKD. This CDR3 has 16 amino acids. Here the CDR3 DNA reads TGTGCCATCAGTGGTCTAACAGGGGCTGGTTACAACGAGCAGTTCTTC. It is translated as CAISGLTGAGYNEQFF.

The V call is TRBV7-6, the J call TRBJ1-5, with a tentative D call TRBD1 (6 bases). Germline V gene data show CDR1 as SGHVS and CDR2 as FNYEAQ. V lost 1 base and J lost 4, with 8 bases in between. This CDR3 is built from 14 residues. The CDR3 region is CASSLGQGNQPQHF. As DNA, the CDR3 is TGTGCCAGCAGCTTAGGGCAGGGGAATCAGCCCCAGCATTTT.

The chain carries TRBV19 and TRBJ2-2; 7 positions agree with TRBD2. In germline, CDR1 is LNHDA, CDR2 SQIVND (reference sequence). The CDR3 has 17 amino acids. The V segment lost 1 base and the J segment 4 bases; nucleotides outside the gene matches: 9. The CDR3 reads CASSIVGGSGPTGELFF. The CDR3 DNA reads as TGTGCCAGTAGTATAGTTGGCGGGAGTGGGCCCACCGGGGAGCTGTTTTTT.

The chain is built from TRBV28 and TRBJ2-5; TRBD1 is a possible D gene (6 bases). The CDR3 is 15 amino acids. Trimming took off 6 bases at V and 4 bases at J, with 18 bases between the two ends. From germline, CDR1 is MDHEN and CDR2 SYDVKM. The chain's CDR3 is CASSLRTVTGETQYF. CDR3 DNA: TGTGCCAGCAGCCTGAGGACAGTGACGGGAGAGACCCAGTACTTC. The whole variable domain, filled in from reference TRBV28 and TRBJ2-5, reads DVKVTQSSRYLVKRTGEKVFLECVQDMDHENMFWYRQDPGLGLRLIYFSYDVKMKEKGDIPEGYSVSREKKERFSLILESASTNQTSMYLCASSLRTVTGETQYFGPGTRLLVL.

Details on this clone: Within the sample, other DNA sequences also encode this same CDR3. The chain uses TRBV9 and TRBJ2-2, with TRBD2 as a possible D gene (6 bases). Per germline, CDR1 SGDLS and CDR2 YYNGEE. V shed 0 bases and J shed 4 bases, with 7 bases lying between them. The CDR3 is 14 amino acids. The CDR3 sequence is CASSVVGGTGELFF. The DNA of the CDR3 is TGTGCCAGCAGCGTAGTGGGGGGCACCGGGGAGCTGTTTTTT.

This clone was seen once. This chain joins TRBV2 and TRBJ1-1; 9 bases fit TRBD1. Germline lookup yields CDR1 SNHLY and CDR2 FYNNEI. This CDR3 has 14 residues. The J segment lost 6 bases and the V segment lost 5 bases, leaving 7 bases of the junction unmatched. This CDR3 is CASSREQGAPEAFF. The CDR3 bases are TGTGCCAGCAGTAGAGAACAGGGGGCGCCTGAAGCTTTCTTT.

As DNA, the CDR3 is TGTGCCAGCAGCCCAATTTCGGGGGGGACACGGGGTGGTGTTAGGGAGGGAGGCCCCTACGAGCAGTACTTC. It encodes CASSPISGGTRGGVREGGPYEQYF. The gene calls are TRBV7-8 and TRBJ2-7; the match to TRBD2 covers 8 bases. The germline V gene has CDR1 SGHVS and CDR2 FQNEAQ. This CDR3 spans 24 amino acids. The V segment lost 5 bases and the J segment 2 bases; nucleotides outside the gene matches: 35.